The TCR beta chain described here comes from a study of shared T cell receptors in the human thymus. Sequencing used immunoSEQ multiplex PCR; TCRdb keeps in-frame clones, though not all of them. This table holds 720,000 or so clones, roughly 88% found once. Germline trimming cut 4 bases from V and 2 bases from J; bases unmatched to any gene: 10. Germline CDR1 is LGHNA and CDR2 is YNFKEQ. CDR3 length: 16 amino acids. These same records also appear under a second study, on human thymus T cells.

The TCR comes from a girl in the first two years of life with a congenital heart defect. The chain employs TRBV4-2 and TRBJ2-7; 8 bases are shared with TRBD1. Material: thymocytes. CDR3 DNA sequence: TGTGCCAGCAGCCTGCCGGGGGACAGGAGACCCTACGAGCAGTACTTC. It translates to CASSLPGDRRPYEQYF.